This TCR beta chain came from a study of cytomegalovirus exposure and HLA in healthy donors. Study summary: Researchers found that around 80% of 350 to 500 genotyped donors fell within the Caucasian-associated ancestry cluster. Overall study findings and caveats: There were a few CMV-associated chains whose specificity for CMV antigens was confirmed in vitro. Excluded: some indistinguishable V segments such as TRBV6-2 and TRBV6-3.

Primers: 60 Vbeta forward and 13 Jbeta reverse. Per the original data handling: Later reanalysis found about 78 million unique TCR beta chains, approximately 11 million of them shared. Only in-frame clones appear in the TCRdb table, and some are missing; sequencing was by immunoSEQ multiplex PCR. D and trimming come from the DNA, and the V and J calls and clone size come from that table. The sample consists of more than 80,000 clones, more than 50% of them appearing once. Comments on this clone: The antigen is not known.

The trim removed 6 bases at V and 4 bases at J, leaving 18 bases unmatched. Per germline, CDR1 MNHEY and CDR2 SMNVEV (reference sequence). This CDR3 spans 19 amino acids. The clonotype comes from a woman in her forties in good health and CMV-seropositive. Sequencing used PBMCs. The rearrangement joins TRBV27 to TRBJ2-3; 11 bases are a match to TRBD2. The CDR3 bases are TGTGCCAGCAGAGGGACGCTATCTGTAGCGGGAGGGGTCCCAGATACGCAGTATTTT. This translates into CASRGTLSVAGGVPDTQYF.